The T cell receptor (beta chain) under discussion was sequenced for a study of blood T cell repertoires in COVID-19. Profiled with immunoSEQ multiplex PCR; TCRdb holds only in-frame clones, not every one. The sample holds more than 55,000 clones, around 83% seen once. V gave up 5 bases and J gave up 1 base; unmatched junction bases: 17. The CDR3 is made up of 21 amino acids. The germline CDR1 and CDR2 sequences are MNHEY and SMNVEV (reference sequence). The sequence came from a woman aged 80 or over with acute or convalescent COVID-19. Sequenced sample: peripheral blood. The chain joins TRBV27 to TRBJ2-6, with 10 nucleotides matching TRBD1. CDR3 sequence: CASSHRDRGLSDVSGANVLTF. Written as DNA, the CDR3 is TGTGCCAGCAGTCACCGGGACAGGGGCCTTTCCGACGTTTCTGGGGCCAACGTCCTGACTTTC.